This T cell receptor (beta chain) was recorded in a study of T cell repertoires in cytomegalovirus infection (dated by TCRdb to 2018 to 2020). With regard to the full study: The HLA type of each donor mattered for the analysis, because public TCR beta signatures pointed to carriage of CMV infection along with the matching HLA type.

Study-wide findings and limitations: In both this cohort and an independent cohort of some 350 donors, the cumulative frequency of public TCR beta family members distinguished carriers of CMV infection plus the relevant HLA type. The ex vivo response was dominated by HLA-C-restricted CMV-specific TCR beta clonotypes, which also provided the single most frequent clonotype in two of eight donors.

For CDR1 and CDR2, the germline V gene lists ENHRY and SYGVKD. The junction shows trimming of 11 bases on V and 5 bases on J, plus 18 bases between the germline ends. Including cysteine and phenylalanine, the CDR3 has 13 amino acids. Just the 39-base CDR3 DNA is kept, in frame starting at base 1. A few counts support this clonotype. Its antigen remains undetermined. Base qualities are not at hand, and no much larger clone is one base apart. The sequencer listed for this sample is Illumina HiSeq 1500. TCRdb applied fastp at Q25 and MiXCR to the public reads, then kept only in-frame beta chains. Every CDR3 protein is listed once, alongside the most common genes and DNA of its rows. A total of over 450,000 distinct CDR3 sequences appear in this sample, 11% of them only once. The top ten clones comprise roughly 10% of the sample.

This receptor was identified in a human donor in good health (CMV status not recorded). Some clones in this sample may be carry-over from other donors' samples. This sequence uses TRBV10-3 and TRBJ2-5, and possibly TRBD2, on 7 matching bases. Source material: PBMCs. The CDR3 amino acid sequence is: CASRGGAAETQYF. The nucleotide sequence reads TGTGCCTCTCGAGGGGGGGCCGCGGAGACCCAGTACTTC.